A selection of T cell receptor beta chains follows, all from one sample in a study of T cell repertoires in cytomegalovirus infection. MiXCR, run by TCRdb on the reads, gives a single entry per CDR3 protein. This table has 450,000 to 600,000 distinct CDR3 sequences, approximately 11% appearing once. The specimen sequenced was PBMCs. The receptors here all came from a human donor in good health (CMV status not recorded). Some clones in this sample may be carry-over from other donors' samples. Both conserved end residues are part of each CDR3. A D gene is named only where the DNA matches it firmly. Only part of the rows carry a size: once, few, many, or a class if the clone is expanded.

cdr3_aa: CASSPAGEGYTF
cdr3_nt: TGTGCCAGCTCACCGGCAGGGGAAGGCTACACCTTC
v_call: TRBV18
d_call: .
j_call: TRBJ1-2
clone_size: many

cdr3_aa: CASSVAQEHRGAYGYTF
cdr3_nt: TGTGCCAGCAGCGTAGCTCAGGAACACAGGGGAGCCTATGGCTACACCTTC
v_call: TRBV9
d_call: TRBD1
j_call: TRBJ1-2
clone_size: few

cdr3_aa: CSVETIWGEPQHF
cdr3_nt: TGCAGCGTTGAAACAATATGGGGGGAACCCCAGCATTTT
v_call: TRBV29-1
d_call: .
j_call: TRBJ1-5
clone_size: .

cdr3_aa: CASSLTGTGPYEQYF
cdr3_nt: TGTGCCAGCAGCTTAACCGGGACAGGGCCCTACGAGCAGTACTTC
v_call: TRBV7-2
d_call: TRBD1
j_call: TRBJ2-7
clone_size: many

cdr3_aa: CASSIAPQPQHF
cdr3_nt: TGTGCCAGTAGTATAGCGCCTCAGCCCCAGCATTTT
v_call: TRBV19
d_call: .
j_call: TRBJ1-5
clone_size: many

cdr3_aa: CSARDPDRGGGQPQHF
cdr3_nt: TGCAGTGCTAGAGACCCCGACAGGGGAGGAGGTCAGCCCCAGCATTTT
v_call: TRBV20-1
d_call: TRBD1
j_call: TRBJ1-5
clone_size: many

cdr3_aa: CASRNSGGIGGELFF
cdr3_nt: TGTGCCAGCAGAAATAGCGGGGGGATTGGCGGGGAGCTGTTTTTT
v_call: TRBV7-2
d_call: TRBD2
j_call: TRBJ2-2
clone_size: .

cdr3_aa: CASSLTGQGRGTEAFF
cdr3_nt: TGTGCCAGCAGCTTAACCGGACAGGGAAGGGGAACTGAAGCTTTCTTT
v_call: TRBV7-3
d_call: TRBD1
j_call: TRBJ1-1
clone_size: many

cdr3_aa: CASSLDGGKNNEQFF
cdr3_nt: TGTGCCAGCAGCTTAGACGGGGGCAAGAACAATGAGCAGTTCTTC
v_call: TRBV7-2
d_call: .
j_call: TRBJ2-1
clone_size: many

cdr3_aa: CASGPASGWTEAFF
cdr3_nt: TGTGCTAGTGGTCCCGCCTCGGGGTGGACTGAAGCTTTCTTT
v_call: TRBV12-5
d_call: .
j_call: TRBJ1-1
clone_size: many

cdr3_aa: CASSSDRAYGYTF
cdr3_nt: TGTGCCAGCAGTTCCGACAGGGCCTATGGCTACACCTTC
v_call: TRBV27
d_call: TRBD1
j_call: TRBJ1-2
clone_size: many

cdr3_aa: CASSRRGRDTGELFF
cdr3_nt: TGTGCCAGCAGCCGACGGGGCAGGGACACCGGGGAGCTGTTTTTT
v_call: TRBV7-2
d_call: .
j_call: TRBJ2-2
clone_size: many

cdr3_aa: CASSYRRHSQGTQHF
cdr3_nt: TGTGCCAGCAGCTACCGCCGACATTCGCAGGGTACCCAGCATTTT
v_call: TRBV5-8
d_call: .
j_call: TRBJ1-5
clone_size: many

cdr3_aa: CAISKEGRTDTQYF
cdr3_nt: TGTGCCATCAGTAAAGAGGGCCGCACAGATACGCAGTATTTT
v_call: TRBV10-3
d_call: .
j_call: TRBJ2-3
clone_size: many

cdr3_aa: CASSLSGVSSYEQYF
cdr3_nt: TGTGCCAGCAGCTTGTCGGGAGTATCATCCTACGAGCAGTACTTC
v_call: TRBV11-2
d_call: .
j_call: TRBJ2-7
clone_size: few

cdr3_aa: CASSPRGGAGTDTQYF
cdr3_nt: TGTGCCAGCAGCCCTCGAGGGGGGGCGGGCACAGATACGCAGTATTTT
v_call: TRBV7-2
d_call: .
j_call: TRBJ2-3
clone_size: many

cdr3_aa: CASSPRQGTNTEAFF
cdr3_nt: TGTGCCAGCAGCCCCAGGCAGGGGACGAACACTGAAGCTTTCTTT
v_call: TRBV7-9
d_call: .
j_call: TRBJ1-1
clone_size: few

cdr3_aa: CASSHPATEGNQPQHF
cdr3_nt: TGTGCCAGCAGCCACCCGGCCACCGAGGGTAATCAGCCCCAGCATTTT
v_call: TRBV28
d_call: .
j_call: TRBJ1-5
clone_size: .

cdr3_aa: CASSLGDYPGYEQYF
cdr3_nt: TGTGCCAGCAGTTTAGGAGACTACCCTGGTTACGAGCAGTACTTC
v_call: TRBV12-3/TRBV12-4
d_call: .
j_call: TRBJ2-7
clone_size: many

cdr3_aa: CASSLAGGPGEQYF
cdr3_nt: TGTGCCAGCAGTTTAGCGGGGGGCCCCGGCGAGCAGTACTTC
v_call: TRBV12-3/TRBV12-4
d_call: .
j_call: TRBJ2-7
clone_size: many